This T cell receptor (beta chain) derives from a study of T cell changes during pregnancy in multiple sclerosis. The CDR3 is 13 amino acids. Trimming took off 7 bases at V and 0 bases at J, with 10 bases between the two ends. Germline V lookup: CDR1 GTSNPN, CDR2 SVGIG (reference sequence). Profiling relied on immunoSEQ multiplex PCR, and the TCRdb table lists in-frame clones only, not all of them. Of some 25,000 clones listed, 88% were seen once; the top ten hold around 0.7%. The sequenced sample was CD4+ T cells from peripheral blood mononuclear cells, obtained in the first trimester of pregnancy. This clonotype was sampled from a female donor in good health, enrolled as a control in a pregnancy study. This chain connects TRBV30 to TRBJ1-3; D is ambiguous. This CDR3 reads CASTHLSGNTIYF. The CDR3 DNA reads TGTGCCTCTACCCATCTCTCTGGAAACACCATATATTTT.